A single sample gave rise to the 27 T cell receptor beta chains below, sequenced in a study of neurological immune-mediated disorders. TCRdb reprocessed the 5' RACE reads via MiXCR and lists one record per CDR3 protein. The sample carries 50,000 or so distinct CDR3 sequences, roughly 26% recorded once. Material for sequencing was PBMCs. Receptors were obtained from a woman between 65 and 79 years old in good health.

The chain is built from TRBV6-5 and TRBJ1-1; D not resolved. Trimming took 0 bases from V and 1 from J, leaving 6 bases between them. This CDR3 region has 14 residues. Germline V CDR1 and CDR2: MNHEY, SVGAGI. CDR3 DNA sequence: TGTGCCAGCAGTTACTCGTACAGGAACACTGAAGCTTTCTTT. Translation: CASSYSYRNTEAFF.

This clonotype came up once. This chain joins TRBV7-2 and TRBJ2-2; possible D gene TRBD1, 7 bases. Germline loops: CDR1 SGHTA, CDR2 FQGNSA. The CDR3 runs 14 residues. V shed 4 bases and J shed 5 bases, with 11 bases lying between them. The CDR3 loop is CASSYRGGTGELFF. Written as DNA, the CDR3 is TGTGCCAGCAGCTACAGGGGAGGAACCGGGGAGCTGTTTTTT. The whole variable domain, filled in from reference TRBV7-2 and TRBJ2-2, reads GAGVSQSPSNKVTEKGKDVELRCDPISGHTALYWYRQSLGQGLEFLIYFQGNSAPDKSGLPSDRFSAERTGGSVSTLTIQRTQQEDSAVYLCASSYRGGTGELFFGEGSRLTVL.

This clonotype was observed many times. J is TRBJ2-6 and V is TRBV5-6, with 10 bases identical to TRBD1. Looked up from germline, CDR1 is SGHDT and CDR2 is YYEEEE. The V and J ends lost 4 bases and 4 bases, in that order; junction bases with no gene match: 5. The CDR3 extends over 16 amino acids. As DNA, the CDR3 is TGTGCCAGCAGCGCGGGACAGGGGTTCGGGGCCAACGTCCTGACTTTC. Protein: CASSAGQGFGANVLTF.

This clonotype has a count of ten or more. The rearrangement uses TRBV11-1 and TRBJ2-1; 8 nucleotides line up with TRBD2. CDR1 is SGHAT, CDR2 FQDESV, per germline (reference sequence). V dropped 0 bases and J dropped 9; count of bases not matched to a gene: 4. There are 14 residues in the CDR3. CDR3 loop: CASSLASGKGEQFF. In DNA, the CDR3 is TGTGCCAGCAGCTTAGCTAGCGGGAAGGGTGAGCAGTTCTTC.

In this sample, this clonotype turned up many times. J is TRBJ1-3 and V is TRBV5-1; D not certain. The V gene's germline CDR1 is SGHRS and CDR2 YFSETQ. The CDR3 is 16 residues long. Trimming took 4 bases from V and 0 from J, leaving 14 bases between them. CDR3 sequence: CASSHNPGDSGNTIYF. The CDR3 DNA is TGCGCCAGCAGCCATAACCCGGGCGACTCTGGAAACACCATATATTTT.

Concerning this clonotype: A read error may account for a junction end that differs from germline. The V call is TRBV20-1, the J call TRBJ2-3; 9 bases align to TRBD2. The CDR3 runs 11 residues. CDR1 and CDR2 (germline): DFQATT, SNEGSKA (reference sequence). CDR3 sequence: CSGTSSYTQYF. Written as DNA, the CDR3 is TGTTCTGGGACTAGCAGTTATACGCAGTATTTT.

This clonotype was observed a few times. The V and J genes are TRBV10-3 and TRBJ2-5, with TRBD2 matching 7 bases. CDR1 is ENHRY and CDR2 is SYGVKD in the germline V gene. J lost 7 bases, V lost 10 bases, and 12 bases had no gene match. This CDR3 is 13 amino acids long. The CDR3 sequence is CATGGLDPGTQYF. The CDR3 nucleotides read TGTGCCACCGGCGGACTAGACCCAGGGACCCAGTACTTC.

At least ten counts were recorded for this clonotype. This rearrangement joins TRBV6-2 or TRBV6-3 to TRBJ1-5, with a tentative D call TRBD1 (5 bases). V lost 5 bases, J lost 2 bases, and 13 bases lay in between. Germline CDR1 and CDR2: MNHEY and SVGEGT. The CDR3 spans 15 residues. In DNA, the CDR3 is TGTGCCAGCAGTGACCAGGGTTACGGCAATCAGCCCCAGCATTTT. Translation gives CASSDQGYGNQPQHF.

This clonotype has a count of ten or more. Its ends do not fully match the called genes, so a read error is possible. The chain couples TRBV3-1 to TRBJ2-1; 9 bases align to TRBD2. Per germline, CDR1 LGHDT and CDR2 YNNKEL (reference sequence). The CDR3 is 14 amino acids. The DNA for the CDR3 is TGTGCCAGCAGCCAAGATCTGGTAGCGGGAGTACTGAGTTTC. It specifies CASSQDLVAGVLSF.

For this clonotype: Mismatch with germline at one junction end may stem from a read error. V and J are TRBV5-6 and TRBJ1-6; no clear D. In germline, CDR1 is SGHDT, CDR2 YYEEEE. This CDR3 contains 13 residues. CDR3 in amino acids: CASSPEPNSHLHF. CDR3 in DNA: TGTGCCAGCAGCCCAGAACCCAATTCACACCTCCACTTT.

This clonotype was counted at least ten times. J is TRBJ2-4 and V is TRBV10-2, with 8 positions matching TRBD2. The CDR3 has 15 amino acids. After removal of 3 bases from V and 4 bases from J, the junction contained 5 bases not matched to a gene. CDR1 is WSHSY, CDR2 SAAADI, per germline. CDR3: CASSDFGRGKNIQYF. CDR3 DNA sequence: TGCGCCAGCAGTGATTTCGGGAGGGGAAAAAACATTCAGTACTTC.

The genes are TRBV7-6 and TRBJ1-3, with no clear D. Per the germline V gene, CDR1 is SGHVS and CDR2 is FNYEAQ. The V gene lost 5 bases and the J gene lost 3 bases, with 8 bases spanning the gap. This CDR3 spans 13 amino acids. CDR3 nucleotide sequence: TGTGCCAGCAGCCCGGGGTTTGGAAACACCATATATTTT. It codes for CASSPGFGNTIYF. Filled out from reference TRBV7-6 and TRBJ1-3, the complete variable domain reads GAGVSQSPRYKVTKRGQDVALRCDPISGHVSLYWYRQALGQGPEFLTYFNYEAQQDKSGLPNDRFSAERPEGSISTLTIQRTEQRDSAMYRCASSPGFGNTIYFGEGSWLTVV.

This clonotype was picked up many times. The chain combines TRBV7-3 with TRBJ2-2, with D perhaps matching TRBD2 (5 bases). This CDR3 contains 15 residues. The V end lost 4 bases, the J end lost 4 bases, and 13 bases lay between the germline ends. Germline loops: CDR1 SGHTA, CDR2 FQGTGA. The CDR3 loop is CASSSIGGGTGELFF. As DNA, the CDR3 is TGTGCCAGCAGCTCCATAGGAGGTGGCACCGGGGAGCTGTTTTTT.

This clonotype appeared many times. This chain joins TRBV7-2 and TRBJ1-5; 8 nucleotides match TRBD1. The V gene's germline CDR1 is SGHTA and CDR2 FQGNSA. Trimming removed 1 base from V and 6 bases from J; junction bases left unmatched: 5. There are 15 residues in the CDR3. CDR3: CASSLEDRVGQPQHF. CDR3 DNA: TGTGCCAGCAGCTTAGAGGACAGGGTGGGTCAGCCCCAGCATTTT.

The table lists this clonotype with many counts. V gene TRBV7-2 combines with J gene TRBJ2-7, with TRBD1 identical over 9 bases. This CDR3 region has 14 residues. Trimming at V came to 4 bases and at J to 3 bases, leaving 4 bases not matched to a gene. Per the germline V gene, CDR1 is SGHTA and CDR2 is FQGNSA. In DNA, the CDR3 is TGTGCCAGCAGCTCACAGGGGGCAAGCTACGAGCAGTACTTC. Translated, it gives CASSSQGASYEQYF.

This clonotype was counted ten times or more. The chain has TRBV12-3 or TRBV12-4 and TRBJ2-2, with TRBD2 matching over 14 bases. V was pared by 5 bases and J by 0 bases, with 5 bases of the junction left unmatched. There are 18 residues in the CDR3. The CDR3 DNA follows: TGTGCCAGCAGTCCCTGGACTAGCGGGAGGTCGAACACCGGGGAGCTGTTTTTT. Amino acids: CASSPWTSGRSNTGELFF.

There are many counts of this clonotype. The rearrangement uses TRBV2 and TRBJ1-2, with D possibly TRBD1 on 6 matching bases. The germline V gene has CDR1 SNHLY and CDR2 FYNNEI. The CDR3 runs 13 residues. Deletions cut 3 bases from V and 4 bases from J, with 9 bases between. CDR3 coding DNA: TGTGCCAGCAGTGAGAACAGGGTCTATGGCTACACCTTC. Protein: CASSENRVYGYTF. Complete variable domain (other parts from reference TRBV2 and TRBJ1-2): EPEVTQTPSHQVTQMGQEVILRCVPISNHLYFYWYRQILGQKVEFLVSFYNNEISEKSEIFDDQFSVERPDGSNFTLKIRSTKLEDSAMYFCASSENRVYGYTFGSGTRLTVV.

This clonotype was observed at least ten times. CDR3 loop: CSATTTGGGYEQYF. CDR3 nucleotide sequence: TGCAGTGCTACTACCACGGGAGGGGGCTACGAGCAGTACTTC. The J gene is TRBJ2-7, the V gene TRBV20-1, with TRBD2 matching 8 bases. Looked up from germline, CDR1 is DFQATT and CDR2 is SNEGSKA (reference sequence). This CDR3 is 14 amino acids long. V dropped 4 bases and J dropped 3; count of bases not matched to a gene: 8.

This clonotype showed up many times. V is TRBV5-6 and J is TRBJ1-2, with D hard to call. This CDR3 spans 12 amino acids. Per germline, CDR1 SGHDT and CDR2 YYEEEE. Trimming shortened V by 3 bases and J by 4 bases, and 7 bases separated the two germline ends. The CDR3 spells CASSSKIYGYTF. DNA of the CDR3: TGTGCCAGCAGCTCAAAAATCTATGGCTACACCTTC. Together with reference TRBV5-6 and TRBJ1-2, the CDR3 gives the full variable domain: DAGVTQSPTHLIKTRGQQVTLRCSPKSGHDTVSWYQQALGQGPQFIFQYYEEEERQRGNFPDRFSGHQFPNYSSELNVNALLLGDSALYLCASSSKIYGYTFGSGTRLTVV.

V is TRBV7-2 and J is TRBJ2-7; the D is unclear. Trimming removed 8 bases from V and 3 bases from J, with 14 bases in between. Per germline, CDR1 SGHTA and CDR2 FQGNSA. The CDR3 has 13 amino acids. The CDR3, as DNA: TGTGCCAGCCCCGCCGGAGCCCTCTACGAGCAGTACTTC. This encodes CASPAGALYEQYF. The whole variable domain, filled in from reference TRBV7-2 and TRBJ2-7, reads GAGVSQSPSNKVTEKGKDVELRCDPISGHTALYWYRQSLGQGLEFLIYFQGNSAPDKSGLPSDRFSAERTGGSVSTLTIQRTQQEDSAVYLCASPAGALYEQYFGPGTRLTVT.

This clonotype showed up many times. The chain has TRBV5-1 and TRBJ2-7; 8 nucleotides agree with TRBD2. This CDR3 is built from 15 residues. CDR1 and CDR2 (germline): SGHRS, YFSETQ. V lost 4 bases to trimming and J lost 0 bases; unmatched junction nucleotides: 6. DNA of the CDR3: TGCGCCAGCAGCCTCGGGACTAGTCCCTCCTACGAGCAGTACTTC. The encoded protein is CASSLGTSPSYEQYF. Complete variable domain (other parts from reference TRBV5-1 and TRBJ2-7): KAGVTQTPRYLIKTRGQQVTLSCSPISGHRSVSWYQQTPGQGLQFLFEYFSETQRNKGNFPGRFSGRQFSNSRSEMNVSTLELGDSALYLCASSLGTSPSYEQYFGPGTRLTVT.

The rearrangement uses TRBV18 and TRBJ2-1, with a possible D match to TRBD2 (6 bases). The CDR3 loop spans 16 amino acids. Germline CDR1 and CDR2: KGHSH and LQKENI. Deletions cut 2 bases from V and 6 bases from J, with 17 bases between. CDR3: CASSPMGLAAVNEQFF. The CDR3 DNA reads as TGTGCCAGCTCACCAATGGGACTGGCCGCGGTCAATGAGCAGTTCTTC.

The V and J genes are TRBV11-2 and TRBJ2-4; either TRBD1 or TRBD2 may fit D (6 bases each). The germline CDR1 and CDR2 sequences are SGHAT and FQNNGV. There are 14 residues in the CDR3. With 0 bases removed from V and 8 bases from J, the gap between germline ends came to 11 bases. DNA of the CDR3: TGTGCCAGCAGCTTAGAAAGGGGGGTGGACATTCAGTACTTC. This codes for CASSLERGVDIQYF.

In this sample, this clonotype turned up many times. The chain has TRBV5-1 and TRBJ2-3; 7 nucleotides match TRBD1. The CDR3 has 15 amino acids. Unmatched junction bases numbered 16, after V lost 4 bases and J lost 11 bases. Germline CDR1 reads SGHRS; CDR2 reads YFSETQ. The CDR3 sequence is CASSSGGQRSSGQYF. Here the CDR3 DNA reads TGCGCCAGCAGCAGTGGGGGACAGAGGTCCTCAGGGCAGTATTTT.

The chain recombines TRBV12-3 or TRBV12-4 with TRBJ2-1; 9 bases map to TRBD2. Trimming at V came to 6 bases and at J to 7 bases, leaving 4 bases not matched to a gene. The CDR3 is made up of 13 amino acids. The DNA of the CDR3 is TGTGCCAGCAGACATAGCGGGGGTAATGAGCAGTTCTTC. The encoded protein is CASRHSGGNEQFF.

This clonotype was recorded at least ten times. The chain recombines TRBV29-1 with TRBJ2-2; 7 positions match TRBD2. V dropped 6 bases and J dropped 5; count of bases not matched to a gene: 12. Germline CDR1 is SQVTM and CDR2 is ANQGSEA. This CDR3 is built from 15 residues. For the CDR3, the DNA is TGCAGCGTCGCCCTTGGCGGGAGAGCTACCGGGGAGCTGTTTTTT. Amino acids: CSVALGGRATGELFF.

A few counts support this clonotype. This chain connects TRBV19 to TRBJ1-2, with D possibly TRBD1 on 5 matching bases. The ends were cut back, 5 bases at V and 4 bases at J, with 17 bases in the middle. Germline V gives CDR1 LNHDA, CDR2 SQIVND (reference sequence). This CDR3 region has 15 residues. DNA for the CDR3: TGTGCCAGTAGTCCGCCCGGGGACTCCGGCTATGGCTACACCTTC. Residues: CASSPPGDSGYGYTF. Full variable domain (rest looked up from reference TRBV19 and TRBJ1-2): DGGITQSPKYLFRKEGQNVTLSCEQNLNHDAMYWYRQDPGQGLRLIYYSQIVNDFQKGDIAEGYSVSREKKESFPLTVTSAQKNPTAFYLCASSPPGDSGYGYTFGSGTRLTVV.